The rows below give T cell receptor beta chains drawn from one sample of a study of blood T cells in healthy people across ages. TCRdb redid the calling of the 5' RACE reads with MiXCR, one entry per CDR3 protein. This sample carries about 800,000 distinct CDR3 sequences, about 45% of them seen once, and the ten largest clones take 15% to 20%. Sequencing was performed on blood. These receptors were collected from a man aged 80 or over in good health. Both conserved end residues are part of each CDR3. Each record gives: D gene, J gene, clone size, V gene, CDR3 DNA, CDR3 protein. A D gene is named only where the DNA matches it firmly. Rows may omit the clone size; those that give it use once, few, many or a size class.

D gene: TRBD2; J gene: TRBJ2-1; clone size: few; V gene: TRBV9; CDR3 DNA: TGTGCCAGCAGCGTAGGGACTAGTCCGTCCTACAATGAGCAGTTCTTC; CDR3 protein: CASSVGTSPSYNEQFF
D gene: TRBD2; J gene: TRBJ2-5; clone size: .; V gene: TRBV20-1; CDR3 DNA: TGCAGTTCCGCGGAAGGGACTAGCGGGTCAGAGACCCAGTACTTC; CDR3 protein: CSSAEGTSGSETQYF
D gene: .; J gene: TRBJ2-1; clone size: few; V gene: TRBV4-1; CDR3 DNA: TGCGCCAGCAGCCACCCGGGGAACAATGAGCAGTTCTTC; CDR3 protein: CASSHPGNNEQFF
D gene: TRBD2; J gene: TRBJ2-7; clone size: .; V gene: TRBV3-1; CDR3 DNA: TGTGCCAGCAGCCAAGACTCTAGCGGATACAATGAGCAGTACTTC; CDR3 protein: CASSQDSSGYNEQYF
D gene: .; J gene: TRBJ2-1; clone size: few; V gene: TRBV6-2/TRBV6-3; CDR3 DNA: TGTGCCAGCAGTTACCGGGGGTATAAAAATGAGCAGTTCTTC; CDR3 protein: CASSYRGYKNEQFF
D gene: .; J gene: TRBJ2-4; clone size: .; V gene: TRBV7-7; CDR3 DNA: TGTGCTAGCAGCCTCGGCCACCCGGGGGACATTCAGTACTTC; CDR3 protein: CASSLGHPGDIQYF
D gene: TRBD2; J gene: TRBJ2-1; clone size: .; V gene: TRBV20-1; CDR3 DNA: TGCAGTGCTAGAACCCCATCTAGCGGGATTTTCAGTAGTGAGCAGTTCTTC; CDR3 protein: CSARTPSSGIFSSEQFF
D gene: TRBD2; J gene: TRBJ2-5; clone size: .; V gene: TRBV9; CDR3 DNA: TGTGCCAGCAGCGTGCGTAGCGGGGGGATGTTCCAAGAGACCCAGTACTTC; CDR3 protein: CASSVRSGGMFQETQYF
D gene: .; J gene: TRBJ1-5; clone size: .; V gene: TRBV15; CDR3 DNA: TGTGCCACCAGCAGGGCCACAGGGAAACCTAGCAATCAGCCCCAGCATTTT; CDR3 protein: CATSRATGKPSNQPQHF
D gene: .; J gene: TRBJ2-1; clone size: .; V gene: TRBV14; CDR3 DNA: TGTGCCAGCAGCCATCCGGGACTCTATTCCTACAATGAGCAGTTCTTC; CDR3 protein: CASSHPGLYSYNEQFF
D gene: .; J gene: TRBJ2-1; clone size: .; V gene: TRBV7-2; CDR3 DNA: TGTGCCAGCAGACAACTAGTCAATGAGCAGTTCTTC; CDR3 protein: CASRQLVNEQFF
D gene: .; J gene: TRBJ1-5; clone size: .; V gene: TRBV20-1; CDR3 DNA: TGCAGTGCCAGTAGCGGGGGCGGGCAGCCCCAGCATTTT; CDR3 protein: CSASSGGGQPQHF
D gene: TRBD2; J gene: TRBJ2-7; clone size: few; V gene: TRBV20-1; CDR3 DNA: TGCAGTGCGAGCGGGATCTCCCGGCACGAGCAGTACTTC; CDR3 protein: CSASGISRHEQYF
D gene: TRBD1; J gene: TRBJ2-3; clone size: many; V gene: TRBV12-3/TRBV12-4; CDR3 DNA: TGTGCCAGCAGTCAGGGACAGGGAGGGGATACGCAGTATTTT; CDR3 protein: CASSQGQGGDTQYF
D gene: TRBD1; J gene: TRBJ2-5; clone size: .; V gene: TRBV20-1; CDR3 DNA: TGCAGTGCTAGAGAGACCGGGACAGGGAAAGAGACCCAGTACTTC; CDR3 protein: CSARETGTGKETQYF
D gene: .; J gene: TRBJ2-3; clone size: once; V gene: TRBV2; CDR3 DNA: TGTGCCAGCAGTGAAGCACGGCGGTCAAGCACAGATACGCAGTATTTT; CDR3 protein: CASSEARRSSTDTQYF
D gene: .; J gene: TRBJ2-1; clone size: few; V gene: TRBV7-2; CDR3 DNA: TGTGCCAGCAGCTCGGGACCCGCTGGCTACAATGAGCAGTTCTTC; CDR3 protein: CASSSGPAGYNEQFF
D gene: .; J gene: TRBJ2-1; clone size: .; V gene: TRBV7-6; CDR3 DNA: TGTGCCAGCAGCTTAGGCGGTCACACAAGGGGGAATGAGCAGTTCTTC; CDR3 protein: CASSLGGHTRGNEQFF
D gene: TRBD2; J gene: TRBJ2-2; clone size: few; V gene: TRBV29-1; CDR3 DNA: TGCAGCGCGGTGGGGACTAGCGGTGGGGACGGGGAGCTGTTTTTT; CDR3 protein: CSAVGTSGGDGELFF
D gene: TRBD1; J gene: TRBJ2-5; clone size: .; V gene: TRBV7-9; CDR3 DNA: TGTGCCAGCAGCTCTCGGACAGGGAAAGAGACCCAGTACTTC; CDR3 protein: CASSSRTGKETQYF
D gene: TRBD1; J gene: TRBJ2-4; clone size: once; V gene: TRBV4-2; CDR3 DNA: TGTGCCAGCAGCCAGGCTGACAGGGGCGACATTCAGTACTTC; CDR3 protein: CASSQADRGDIQYF
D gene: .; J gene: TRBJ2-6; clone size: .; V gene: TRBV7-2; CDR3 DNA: TGTGCCGGCAGCTTAGACTCTCCCAATAACGTCCTGACTTTC; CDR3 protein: CAGSLDSPNNVLTF
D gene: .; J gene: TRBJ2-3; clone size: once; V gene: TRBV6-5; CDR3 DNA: TGTGCCAGCAGGCGTCAGGTGGCTTCCGATACGCAGTATTTT; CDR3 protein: CASRRQVASDTQYF
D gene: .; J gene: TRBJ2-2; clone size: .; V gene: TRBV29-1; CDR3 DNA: TGCAGCGTTGACCAGAACACCGGGGAGCTGTTTTTT; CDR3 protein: CSVDQNTGELFF
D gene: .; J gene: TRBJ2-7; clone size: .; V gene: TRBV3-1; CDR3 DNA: TGTGCCAGCAGCCAAGGGTTGTTAGCGAGTTTCTCCTACGAGCAGTACTTC; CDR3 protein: CASSQGLLASFSYEQYF
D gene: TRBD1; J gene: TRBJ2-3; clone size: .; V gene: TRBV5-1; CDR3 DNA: TGCGCCAGCAGCATTGGACAGGGAGTAGATACGCAGTATTTT; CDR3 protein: CASSIGQGVDTQYF
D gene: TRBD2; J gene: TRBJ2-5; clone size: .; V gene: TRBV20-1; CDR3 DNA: TGCAGTGCTCCCTGGACTAGCGGGAATCGCAATGAGCAGTACTTC; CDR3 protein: CSAPWTSGNRNEQYF
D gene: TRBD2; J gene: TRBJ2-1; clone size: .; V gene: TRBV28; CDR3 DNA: TGTGCCAGCGGGCTAGCGGGGGACAATGAGCAGTTCTTC; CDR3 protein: CASGLAGDNEQFF
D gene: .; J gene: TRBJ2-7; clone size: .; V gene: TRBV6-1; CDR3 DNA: TGTGCCAGCAGTGAATTTAACAGCGAACAAGAGGCCCAGTACTTC; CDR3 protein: CASSEFNSEQEAQYF
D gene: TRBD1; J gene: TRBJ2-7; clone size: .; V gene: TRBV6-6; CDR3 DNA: TGTGCCAGCAGAAGGGACAGGACGGACTACGAGCAGTACTTC; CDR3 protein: CASRRDRTDYEQYF
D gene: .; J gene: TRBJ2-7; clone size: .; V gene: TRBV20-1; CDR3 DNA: TGCAGTGCTAGAGATCCCGGTAGTTTCCATGAGCAGTACTTC; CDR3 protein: CSARDPGSFHEQYF
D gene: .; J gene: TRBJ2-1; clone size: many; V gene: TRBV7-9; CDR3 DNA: TGTGCCTCTCAATATGGGGACCACGAGCAGTTCTTC; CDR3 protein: CASQYGDHEQFF
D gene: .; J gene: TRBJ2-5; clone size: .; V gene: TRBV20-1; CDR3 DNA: TGCAGTGCTAGTTTGCTTGAGACCCAGTACTTC; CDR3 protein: CSASLLETQYF
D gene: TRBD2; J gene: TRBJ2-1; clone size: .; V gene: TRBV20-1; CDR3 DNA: TGCAGTGCTAGAGATGCGAGACTAGCGGACAATGAGCAGTTCTTC; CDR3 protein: CSARDARLADNEQFF
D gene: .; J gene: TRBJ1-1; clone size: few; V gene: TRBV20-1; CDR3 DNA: TGCAGTGCTGCTGACGTACTGAACACTGAAGCTTTCTTT; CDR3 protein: CSAADVLNTEAFF
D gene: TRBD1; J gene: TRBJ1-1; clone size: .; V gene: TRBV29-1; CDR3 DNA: TGCAGCGGTTCGACAGGGATGAACACTGAAGCTTTCTTT; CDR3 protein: CSGSTGMNTEAFF
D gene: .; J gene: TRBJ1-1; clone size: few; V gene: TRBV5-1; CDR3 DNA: TGCGCCAGCAGCCCGGACTTTTTTATGAACACTGAAGCTTTCTTT; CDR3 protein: CASSPDFFMNTEAFF
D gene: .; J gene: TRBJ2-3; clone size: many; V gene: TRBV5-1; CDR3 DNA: TGCGCCAGCAGCTTGGGTGTGACTAGAGGCACAGATACGCAGTATTTT; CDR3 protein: CASSLGVTRGTDTQYF
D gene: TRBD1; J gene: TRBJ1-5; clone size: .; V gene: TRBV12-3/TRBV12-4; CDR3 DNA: TGTGCCAGCAGTCCAAGAGGGGGACAGGGGCGATATAGCAATCAGCCCCAGCATTTT; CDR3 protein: CASSPRGGQGRYSNQPQHF
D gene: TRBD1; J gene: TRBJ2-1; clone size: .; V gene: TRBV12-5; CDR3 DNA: TGTGCTAGTGGTTTGGAATCGGGACAGGGGTTTGAGCAGTTCTTC; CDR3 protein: CASGLESGQGFEQFF
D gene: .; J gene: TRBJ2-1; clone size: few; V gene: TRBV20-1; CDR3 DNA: TGCAGTGCTGAGGGTATGGAGGGAACCTACAATGAGCAGTTCTTC; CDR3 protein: CSAEGMEGTYNEQFF
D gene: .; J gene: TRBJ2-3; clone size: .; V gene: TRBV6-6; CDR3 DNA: TGTGCCAGCAGCCCCTTTATTAGGGCGCCCACAGATACGCAGTATTTT; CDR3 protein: CASSPFIRAPTDTQYF
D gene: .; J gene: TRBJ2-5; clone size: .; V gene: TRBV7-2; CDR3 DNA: TGTGCCAGCAGCGTCGACATCGCAGCAGAGACCCAGTACTTC; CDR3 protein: CASSVDIAAETQYF
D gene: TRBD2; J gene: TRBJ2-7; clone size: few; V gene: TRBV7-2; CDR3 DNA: TGTGCCAGCAGCTTAGGGGCGGCGGGAGGTCAGTACTTC; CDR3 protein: CASSLGAAGGQYF
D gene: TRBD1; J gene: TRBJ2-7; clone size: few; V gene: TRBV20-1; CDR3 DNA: TGCAGTGCTCCTGACGACAGGGGTGCCTACGAGCAGTACTTC; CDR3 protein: CSAPDDRGAYEQYF
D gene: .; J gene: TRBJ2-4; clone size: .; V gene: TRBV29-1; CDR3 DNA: TGCCGCGTGGCCCGACGTAGTTTGGAAAACATTCAGTACTTC; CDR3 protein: CRVARRSLENIQYF
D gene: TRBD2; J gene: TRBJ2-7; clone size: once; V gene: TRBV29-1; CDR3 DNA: TGCAGCGTCAGCGGGGGGACAATCTCCTACGAGCAGTACTTC; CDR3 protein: CSVSGGTISYEQYF
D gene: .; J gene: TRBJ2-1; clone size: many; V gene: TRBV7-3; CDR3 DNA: TGTGCCAGCAGCGTAGCCGGGGACCATGAGCAGTTCTTC; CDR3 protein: CASSVAGDHEQFF
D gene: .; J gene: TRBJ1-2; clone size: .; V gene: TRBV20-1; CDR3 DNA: TGCAGTACCCGGGGGCCCTATGGCTACACCTTC; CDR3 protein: CSTRGPYGYTF
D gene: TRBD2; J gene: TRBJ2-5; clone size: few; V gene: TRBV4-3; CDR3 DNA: TGCGCCAGCAGCCAAGGGACTAGCGAACCCGAACAAGAGACCCAGTACTTC; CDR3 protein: CASSQGTSEPEQETQYF
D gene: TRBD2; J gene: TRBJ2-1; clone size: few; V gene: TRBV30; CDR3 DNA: TGTGCCTGGACGAGCGGGAGGGCCCAGGAGCAGTTCTTC; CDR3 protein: CAWTSGRAQEQFF
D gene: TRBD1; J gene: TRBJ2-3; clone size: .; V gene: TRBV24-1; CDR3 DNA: TGTGCCACCAGTGAATACGGACAGGGGGGCACAGATACGCAGTATTTT; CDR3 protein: CATSEYGQGGTDTQYF
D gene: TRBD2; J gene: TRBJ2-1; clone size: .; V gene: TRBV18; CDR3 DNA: TGTGCCAGCTCACCTCGATGGACTAGCGGGAGTTACAATGAGCAGTTCTTC; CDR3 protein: CASSPRWTSGSYNEQFF
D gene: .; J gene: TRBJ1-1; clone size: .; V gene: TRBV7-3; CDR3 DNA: TGTGCCAGCAGCTTAACGGGTCTCGGTACAGGCCTGAACACTGAAGCTTTCTTT; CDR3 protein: CASSLTGLGTGLNTEAFF
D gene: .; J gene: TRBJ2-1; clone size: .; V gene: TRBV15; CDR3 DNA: TGTGCCACCAGCAGAGATGGGACACCTTACAATGAGCAGTTCTTC; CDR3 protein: CATSRDGTPYNEQFF
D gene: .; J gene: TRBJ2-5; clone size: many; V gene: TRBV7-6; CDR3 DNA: TGTGCCAGCAGCTTAAACGATGAGACCCAGTACTTC; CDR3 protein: CASSLNDETQYF
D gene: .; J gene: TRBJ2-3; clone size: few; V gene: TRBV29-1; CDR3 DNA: TGCAGCGTTTCCCGGAGTGGCAATCCAGATACGCAGTATTTT; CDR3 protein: CSVSRSGNPDTQYF
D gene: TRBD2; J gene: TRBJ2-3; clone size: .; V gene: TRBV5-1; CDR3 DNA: TGCGCCGGCAGCTTGGGGCTAGCGGGAGCAGATACGCAGTATTTT; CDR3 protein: CAGSLGLAGADTQYF
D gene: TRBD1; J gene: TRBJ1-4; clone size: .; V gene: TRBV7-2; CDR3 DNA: TGTGCCAGCAGCTTCAGGGGGCGCCCCGATGAAAAACTGTTTTTT; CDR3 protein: CASSFRGRPDEKLFF